This TCR beta chain came from a study of T cell responses to AZD1222 COVID-19 vaccine. Whole-study context: Second-dose groups at about 4 or about 12 weeks were pooled. Study-wide results and limits: After two AZD1222 doses, spike-specific TCR breadth and depth rose versus day 0. Vaccine-associated CD4 TCRs spanned spike, dominant at 160-218 and 743-854. Just a handful of people given AZD1222 tested seropositive at baseline.

About this clone itself: Its antigen is unknown.

There are 14 residues in the CDR3. CDR1 and CDR2 from the germline V gene are MNHNS and SASEGT. V was cut by 3 bases and J by 0 bases, with 7 bases left in between. TCRdb's copy holds only in-frame clones and misses some; the assay was immunoSEQ multiplex PCR. The table has 150,000 or so clones, around 90% seen once. The sequence came from an adult in good health. The specimen was peripheral blood, collected on day 0 of AZD1222 vaccination. The chain has TRBV6-1 and TRBJ2-3; D ambiguous. CDR3: CASSETGSTDTQYF. In DNA, the CDR3 is TGTGCCAGCAGTGAGACGGGTAGCACAGATACGCAGTATTTT.